This T cell receptor (beta chain) was obtained from a study of shared clonotypes between healthy human individuals. As for the study in general: The study drew on two women and a few men aged 18 to 49 as donors.

With regard to this clone: What it binds is unknown.

The CDR3 consists of 14 residues. V lost 3 bases to trimming and J lost 10 bases, with 17 bases between them. CDR1 and CDR2 from the germline V gene are SGDLS and YYNGEE. Overall study findings and caveats: A limitation of the genetic and exposure-history diversity represented arose from few donors. Naive subsets generally had larger estimated richness than memory subsets.

CD45RO-negative, CCR7-selected cells formed the naive CD8 fraction, which excluded terminally differentiated effector memory CD45RA+ cells. The authors distributed each subset's genomic DNA evenly over several immunoSEQ plates. Assay used: immunoSEQ multiplex PCR; TCRdb lists only in-frame clones, some missing. The table shows roughly 810,000 clones, with roughly 96% occurring only once. The sequence derives from a man aged 25 to 40 in good health. The sequencing input was naive CD8+ T cells sorted from blood. The gene calls are TRBV9 and TRBJ2-1, with no clear D. The CDR3: CASSEILDVGEQFF. The CDR3 DNA reads TGTGCCAGCAGCGAAATCTTGGACGTCGGGGAGCAGTTCTTC.